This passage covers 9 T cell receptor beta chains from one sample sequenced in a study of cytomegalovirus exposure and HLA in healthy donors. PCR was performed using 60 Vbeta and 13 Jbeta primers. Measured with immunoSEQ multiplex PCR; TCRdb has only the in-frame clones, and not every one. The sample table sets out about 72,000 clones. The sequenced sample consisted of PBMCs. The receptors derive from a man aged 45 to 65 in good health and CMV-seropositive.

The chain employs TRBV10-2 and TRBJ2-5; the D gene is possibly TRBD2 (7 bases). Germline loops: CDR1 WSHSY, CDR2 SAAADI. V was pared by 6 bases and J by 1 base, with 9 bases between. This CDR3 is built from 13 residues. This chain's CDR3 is CASSRGAQETQYF. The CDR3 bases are TGCGCCAGCAGCCGGGGGGCCCAAGAGACCCAGTACTTC.

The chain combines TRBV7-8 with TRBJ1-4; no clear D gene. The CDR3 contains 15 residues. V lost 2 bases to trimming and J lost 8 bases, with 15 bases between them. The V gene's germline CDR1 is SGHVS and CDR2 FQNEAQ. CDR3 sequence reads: CASSLSSGVGEKLFF. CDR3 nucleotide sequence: TGTGCCAGCAGCTTATCGTCCGGGGTCGGAGAAAAACTGTTTTTT.

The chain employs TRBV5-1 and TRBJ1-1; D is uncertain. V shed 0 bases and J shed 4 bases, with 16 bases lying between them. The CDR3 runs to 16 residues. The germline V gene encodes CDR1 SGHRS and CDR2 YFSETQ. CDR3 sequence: CASSLDGPKGGTEAFF. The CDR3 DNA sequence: TGCGCCAGCAGCTTGGACGGGCCCAAGGGAGGCACTGAAGCTTTCTTT.

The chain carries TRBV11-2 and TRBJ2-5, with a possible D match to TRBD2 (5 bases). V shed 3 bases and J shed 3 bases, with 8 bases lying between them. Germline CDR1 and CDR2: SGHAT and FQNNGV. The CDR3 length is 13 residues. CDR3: CASSLFGKETQYF. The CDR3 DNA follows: TGTGCCAGCAGCTTGTTCGGGAAAGAGACCCAGTACTTC.

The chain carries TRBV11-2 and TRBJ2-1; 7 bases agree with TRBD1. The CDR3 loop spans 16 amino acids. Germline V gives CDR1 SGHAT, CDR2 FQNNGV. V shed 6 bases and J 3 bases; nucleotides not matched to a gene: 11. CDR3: CASSFTRDRFYNEQFF. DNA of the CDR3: TGTGCCAGCAGTTTTACCCGGGACAGATTCTACAATGAGCAGTTCTTC.

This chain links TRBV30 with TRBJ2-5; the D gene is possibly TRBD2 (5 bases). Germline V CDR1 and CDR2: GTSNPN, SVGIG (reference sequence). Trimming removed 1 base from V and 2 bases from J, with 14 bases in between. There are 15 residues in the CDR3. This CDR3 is CAWSGRQVIQETQYF. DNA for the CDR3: TGTGCCTGGAGTGGGAGGCAGGTAATACAAGAGACCCAGTACTTC.

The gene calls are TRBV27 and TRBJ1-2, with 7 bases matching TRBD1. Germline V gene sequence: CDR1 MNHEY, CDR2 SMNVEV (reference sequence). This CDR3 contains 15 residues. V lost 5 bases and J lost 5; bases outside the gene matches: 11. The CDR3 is CASSPRQGPLYGYTF. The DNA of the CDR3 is TGTGCCAGCAGTCCCCGACAGGGACCGCTTTATGGCTACACCTTC.

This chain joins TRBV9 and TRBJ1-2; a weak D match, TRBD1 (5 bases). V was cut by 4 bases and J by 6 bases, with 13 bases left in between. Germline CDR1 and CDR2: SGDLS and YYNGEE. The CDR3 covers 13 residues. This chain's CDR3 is CASSRRTTDGYTF. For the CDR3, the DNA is TGTGCCAGCAGCCGACGGACAACGGATGGCTACACCTTC.

The CDR3 here is CASSPPWLQETQYF. CDR3 DNA: TGTGCCAGCTCACCACCCTGGCTCCAAGAGACCCAGTACTTC. The chain uses TRBV18 and TRBJ2-5; D is ambiguous. V was trimmed by 0 bases and J by 1 base, leaving 6 bases between them. Germline lookup yields CDR1 KGHSH and CDR2 LQKENI. This CDR3 region has 14 residues.